The clone carrying this T cell receptor beta chain was observed once. The target antigen is unknown. Germline assignment: CDR1 SNHLY and CDR2 FYNNEI. With 6 bases clipped from V and 3 bases from J, the junction kept 5 bases outside the gene matches. The CDR3 consists of 13 residues. The data originate from a study of CD8+ T cells in alopecia areata. Study-level results: Clonality in lesional scalp, especially alopecia totalis/universalis, exceeded that of normal scalp. Relative to mice, TCR sharing across patients was less clear, a difference possibly HLA-related.

Sequencing relied on a cDNA template that was reverse transcribed from extracted RNA. Method: immunoSEQ multiplex PCR; TCRdb's copy keeps in-frame clones and lacks some. The sample comprises about 120,000 clones, 55% to 80% of which are singletons, and approximately 2.8% rests with the top ten. Sequencing was carried out using CD4+ T cells sorted from blood. The receptor was derived from a human donor in good health. The chain links TRBV2 to TRBJ2-7; TRBD1 matches 7 bases. This CDR3 reads CASSFDRVYEQYF. The CDR3 nucleotides are TGTGCCAGCAGCTTCGACAGGGTCTACGAGCAGTACTTC.